The clone carrying this T cell receptor beta chain has a handful of counts. Its antigen is not known. These data belong to a study of T cell responses to AZD1222 COVID-19 vaccine. General study findings and limits: Donors, mostly white British, included more females; clonal diversity was possibly underestimated.

Libraries were prepared by immunoSEQ multiplex PCR; TCRdb keeps only in-frame clonotypes and omits some of them. The sample lists approximately 68,000 clones, around 87% occurring once. In germline, CDR1 is SGHKS, CDR2 YYEKEE (reference sequence). V lost 5 bases and J lost 5; bases outside the gene matches: 6. This CDR3 region has 15 residues. The chain uses TRBV5-5 and TRBJ1-5; TRBD1 matches at 11 bases. The TCR originated in an adult in good health. Sequencing used peripheral blood, obtained on day 0 of AZD1222 vaccination. CDR3 coding DNA: TGTGCCAGCAGTCCTACGGGACAGGGGGATCAGCCCCAGCATTTT. Translation gives CASSPTGQGDQPQHF.